What follows are 18 T cell receptor beta chains derived from one specimen sequenced in a study of sequential checkpoint blockade in melanoma. Treatment reported: randomized to nivolumab then ipilimumab (arm A) or the reverse (arm B). Assay: immunoSEQ multiplex PCR; the TCRdb copy retains only in-frame clones and omits some. Among approximately 9,300 clones listed, around 73% were seen once. The material sequenced was CD8+ T cells sorted from blood (inferred from file names), taken from a patient given nivolumab and ipilimumab in sequence. The receptors stem from a human donor with melanoma.

The chain employs TRBV11-3 and TRBJ2-7; tentatively, D is TRBD2 (6 bases). The V and J ends lost 6 bases and 5 bases respectively, with 14 bases between them. CDR1 and CDR2 from the germline V gene are SGHNT and YENEEA. This CDR3 comprises 13 residues. CDR3 region: CASSPGRTNEQYV. The CDR3 bases are TGTGCCAGCAGTCCGGGGAGGACTAACGAGCAGTACGTC.

This chain uses TRBV4-1 with TRBJ1-1, with D hard to call. The CDR3 runs to 15 residues. V was pared by 3 bases and J by 2 bases, with 13 bases between. In germline, CDR1 is MGHRA, CDR2 YSYEKL. Here the CDR3 DNA reads TGCGCCAGCAGCCATTCTCATGTGGCAAACACTGAAGCTTTCTTT. Translated, it gives CASSHSHVANTEAFF.

The chain has TRBV27 and TRBJ2-7; 10 nucleotides agree with TRBD1. J lost 4 bases, V lost 2 bases, and 2 bases had no gene match. The CDR3 loop spans 14 amino acids. Per germline, CDR1 MNHEY and CDR2 SMNVEV (reference sequence). As DNA, the CDR3 is TGTGCCAGCAGTTTAGGGACAGGGGTATACGAGCAGTACTTC. The encoded protein is CASSLGTGVYEQYF.

The V call is TRBV28, the J call TRBJ2-3; D is undetermined. Germline values: CDR1 MDHEN, CDR2 SYDVKM. The V and J ends lost 3 bases and 1 base respectively, with 8 bases between them. The CDR3 is made up of 14 amino acids. As DNA, the CDR3 is TGTGCCAGCAGTTTCCTTAGTGGCACAGATACGCAGTATTTT. It is translated as CASSFLSGTDTQYF.

This clone was seen a few times. The V and J genes are TRBV4-1 and TRBJ1-2; TRBD1 agrees at 7 bases. The CDR3 loop spans 15 amino acids. Germline assignment: CDR1 MGHRA and CDR2 YSYEKL. V was clipped by 1 base and J by 6 bases; unmatched bases: 8. The CDR3 here is CASSQVAGGYDGYTF. The CDR3 DNA follows: TGCGCCAGCAGCCAAGTTGCAGGGGGGTATGATGGCTACACCTTC.

The J gene is TRBJ1-1, the V gene TRBV9; D remains ambiguous. Germline V gene sequence: CDR1 SGDLS, CDR2 YYNGEE. CDR3 length: 12 amino acids. Trimming took 2 bases from V and 5 from J, leaving 7 bases between them. CDR3 nucleotides: TGTGCCAGCAGCGTCTCCCCTACTGAAGCTTTCTTT. Its protein is CASSVSPTEAFF.

The chain is built from TRBV27 and TRBJ2-3, with D unclear. CDR1 is MNHEY, CDR2 SMNVEV, per germline (reference sequence). V shed 3 bases and J shed 6 bases, with 7 bases lying between them. The CDR3 loop spans 12 amino acids. As DNA, the CDR3 is TGTGCCAGCAGTTTCAATGTGGATACGCAGTATTTT. Its protein is CASSFNVDTQYF.

This rearrangement joins TRBV15 to TRBJ2-2, with a weak D call TRBD1 (6 bases). In germline, CDR1 is LNHNV, CDR2 YYDKDF (reference sequence). The CDR3 totals 16 residues. V was trimmed by 0 bases and J by 0 bases, leaving 8 bases between them. CDR3 coding DNA: TGTGCCACCAGCAGAGATACAGGGCCGAACACCGGGGAGCTGTTTTTT. It codes for CATSRDTGPNTGELFF. The whole variable domain, remainder taken from reference TRBV15 and TRBJ2-2, is DAMVIQNPRYQVTQFGKPVTLSCSQTLNHNVMYWYQQKSSQAPKLLFHYYDKDFNNEADTPDNFQSRRPNTSFCFLDIRSPGLGDTAMYLCATSRDTGPNTGELFFGEGSRLTVL.

CDR3 sequence: CAWSGTGEVGELFF. The CDR3 DNA is TGTGCCTGGAGCGGGACAGGGGAGGTCGGGGAGCTGTTTTTT. This chain links TRBV30 with TRBJ2-2, with 10 positions matching TRBD1. The CDR3 extends over 14 amino acids. Germline V CDR1 and CDR2: GTSNPN, SVGIG (reference sequence). Losses at the gene ends were 3 bases for V and 7 bases for J; bases not matched to a gene: 5. Based on the CDR3 plus reference TRBV30 and TRBJ2-2, the full variable domain is SQTIHQWPATLVQPVGSPLSLECTVEGTSNPNLYWYRQAAGRGLQLLFYSVGIGQISSEVPQNLSASRPQDRQFILSSKKLLLSDSGFYLCAWSGTGEVGELFFGEGSRLTVL.

V and J are TRBV15 and TRBJ2-7; TRBD1 might be the D (6 bases). The CDR3 covers 14 residues. Between the trimmed V and J ends, which lost 3 bases and 1 base, there was a span of 10 bases. Germline V gene data show CDR1 as LNHNV and CDR2 as YYDKDF (reference sequence). The CDR3 is CATSRETGSYEQYF. The DNA for the CDR3 is TGTGCCACCAGCAGGGAGACAGGTTCCTACGAGCAGTACTTC.

The V call is TRBV5-1, the J call TRBJ2-7, with D perhaps TRBD1 (7 bases). CDR1 is SGHRS and CDR2 is YFSETQ in the germline V gene. V lost 2 bases to trimming and J lost 6 bases, with 12 bases between them. The CDR3 is 13 residues long. The CDR3 DNA follows: TGCGCCAGCAGCTTCGGCCAGGGGGGCGAGCAGTACTTC. Encoded protein: CASSFGQGGEQYF.

The V and J genes are TRBV2 and TRBJ1-2; 8 bases are shared with TRBD1. The CDR3 runs to 16 residues. CDR1 and CDR2 (germline): SNHLY, FYNNEI. With 1 base clipped from V and 3 bases from J, the junction kept 7 bases outside the gene matches. The CDR3 region is CASSEEYGTGDYGYTF. The CDR3 bases are TGTGCCAGCAGTGAAGAATATGGGACAGGAGACTATGGCTACACCTTC. Full variable domain (remainder filled in from reference TRBV2 and TRBJ1-2): EPEVTQTPSHQVTQMGQEVILRCVPISNHLYFYWYRQILGQKVEFLVSFYNNEISEKSEIFDDQFSVERPDGSNFTLKIRSTKLEDSAMYFCASSEEYGTGDYGYTFGSGTRLTVV.

The chain is built from TRBV27 and TRBJ2-5, with 13 bases identical to TRBD2. Germline values: CDR1 MNHEY, CDR2 SMNVEV (reference sequence). There are 16 residues in the CDR3. The ends lost 4 bases at V and 2 bases at J; junction bases unmatched: 4. The CDR3 spells CASSYWTSGGQETQYF. The CDR3 bases are TGTGCCAGCAGTTACTGGACTAGCGGGGGTCAAGAGACCCAGTACTTC.

The chain has TRBV19 and TRBJ2-5; D is undetermined. The CDR3 sequence is 12 residues long. Germline-derived CDR1 and CDR2 are LNHDA and SQIVND (reference sequence). V lost 5 bases and J 1 base, leaving 5 bases between the germline ends. This CDR3 reads CASSPLQETQYF. CDR3 DNA sequence: TGTGCCAGTAGTCCCCTCCAAGAGACCCAGTACTTC.

The chain links TRBV7-9 to TRBJ2-1; TRBD2 matches 11 bases. CDR1 and CDR2 (germline): SEHNR, FQNEAQ (reference sequence). The V gene end was trimmed by 5 bases and the J gene end by 8 bases; junction bases not matched to a gene: 11. CDR3 length: 16 residues. The CDR3 DNA reads TGTGCCAGCAGCAATCGAACTAGCGGGAGCAAATATGAGCAGTTCTTC. Protein: CASSNRTSGSKYEQFF.

This chain links TRBV4-2 with TRBJ2-1; 12 bases are shared with TRBD2. Germline CDR1 is LGHNA and CDR2 is YNFKEQ. The V gene end was trimmed by 4 bases and the J gene end by 6 bases; junction bases not matched to a gene: 7. The CDR3 contains 16 residues. In DNA, the CDR3 is TGTGCCAGCAGCCCCAGACTAGCGGGAGAGGGCAATGAGCAGTTCTTC. Translated: CASSPRLAGEGNEQFF.

The chain recombines TRBV28 with TRBJ1-2, with TRBD1 matching 9 bases. Germline V gene lookup returns CDR1 MDHEN and CDR2 SYDVKM. The CDR3 loop spans 14 amino acids. Germline trimming cut 2 bases from V and 6 bases from J; bases unmatched to any gene: 4. As DNA, the CDR3 is TGTGCCAGCAGTTTACGGACAGGGGCCGATGGCTACACCTTC. Protein sequence: CASSLRTGADGYTF.

This chain uses TRBV15 with TRBJ1-1; D is unresolved. The CDR3 totals 14 residues. The germline gives CDR1 LNHNV, CDR2 YYDKDF (reference sequence). Deletions cut 4 bases from V and 1 base from J, with 10 bases between. Here the CDR3 DNA reads TGTGCCACCAGCACCCGCCGAGCGAACACTGAAGCTTTCTTT. This sequence encodes CATSTRRANTEAFF.